The source of this T cell receptor (beta chain) is a study of cytomegalovirus exposure and HLA in healthy donors. The PCR had 60 Vbeta and 13 Jbeta primers. Sequencing was performed with immunoSEQ multiplex PCR; in TCRdb, only in-frame clones are kept and a portion is missing. The sample totals fewer than 50,000 clones; its top ten clones hold roughly 8%. The germline V gene has CDR1 SGHTA and CDR2 FQGNSA. Trimming shortened V by 5 bases and J by 10 bases, and 20 bases separated the two germline ends. The CDR3 is made up of 14 amino acids. The sample taken for sequencing was PBMCs. The chain has TRBV7-2 and TRBJ1-1; possibly TRBD1 for D (6 bases). The TCR sequence derives from a male donor in good health and CMV-seronegative. The CDR3 sequence is CASSRTISGAGAFF. CDR3 DNA sequence: TGTGCCAGCAGCCGAACGATTTCAGGGGCGGGAGCTTTCTTT.